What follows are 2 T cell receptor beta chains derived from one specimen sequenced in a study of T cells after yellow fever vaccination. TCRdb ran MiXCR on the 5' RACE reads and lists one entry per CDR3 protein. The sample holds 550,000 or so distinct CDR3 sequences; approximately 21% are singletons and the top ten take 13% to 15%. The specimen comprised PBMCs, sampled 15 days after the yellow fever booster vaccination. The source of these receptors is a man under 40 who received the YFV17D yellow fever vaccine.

The CDR3 region has the DNA TGCGCCAGCGGGGAGACCGACACCGGGGAGCTGTTTTTT. Amino acid sequence: CASGETDTGELFF. V gene TRBV5-1 combines with J gene TRBJ2-2; D might be TRBD2 (5 bases). CDR1 and CDR2 from the germline V gene are SGHRS and YFSETQ. The CDR3 consists of 13 residues. V dropped 7 bases and J dropped 3 bases, with 10 bases sitting between them.

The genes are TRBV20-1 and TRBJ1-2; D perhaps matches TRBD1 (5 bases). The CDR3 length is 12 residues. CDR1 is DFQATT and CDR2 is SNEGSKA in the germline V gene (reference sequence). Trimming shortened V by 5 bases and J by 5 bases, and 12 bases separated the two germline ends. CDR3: CSAPRGRYGYTF. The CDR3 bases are TGCAGTGCTCCTCGGGGACGATATGGCTACACCTTC.